The 23 T cell receptor beta chains in this list originate from one sample, sequenced in a study of T cell responses to AZD1222 COVID-19 vaccine (TCRdb year 2021). The library was generated by the immunoSEQ multiplex PCR assay. The immuneACCESS repertoire file appears here via TCRdb, limited to in-frame rearrangements. These files lack a portion of the clones; in checked studies, under half of the deficit traces to unresolved V genes, and the cause of the others is not known. This sample comprises 100,000 or so clones, roughly 86% of them detected only once. The ten largest make up more than 8.5% of the sample. What the time point label conveys for this sample: about 28 days (+/-7) after the second vaccine dose. The sequences come from peripheral blood, collected 28 days after the second AZD1222 dose. These receptors all come from an adult who received the AZD1222 COVID-19 vaccine.

V gene TRBV21-1 combines with J gene TRBJ2-7; the table gives TRBD1 as D, unverified against the DNA. TRBV21-1 is deemed a pseudogene. This CDR3 is 10 amino acids long. The CDR3 sequence is CASSNAGQYF. The CDR3 DNA reads TGTGCCAGCAGCAACGCAGGGCAGTACTTC.

V is TRBV28 and J is TRBJ2-7; TRBD1 aligns across 9 bases. CDR1 and CDR2 (germline): MDHEN, SYDVKM. This CDR3 is built from 15 residues. V lost 8 bases and J lost 2; bases outside the gene matches: 10. CDR3 nucleotide sequence: TGTGCCAGCCGTCCCGGGACAGGGACACCCTACGAGCAGTACTTC. It encodes CASRPGTGTPYEQYF.

The gene calls are TRBV28 and TRBJ2-5; D call uncertain. V lost 3 bases and J lost 5, with 10 bases in between. The CDR3 extends over 13 amino acids. Germline V CDR1 and CDR2: MDHEN, SYDVKM. The CDR3 DNA reads TGTGCCAGCAGTTTCGTGGGGTGGGAGACCCAGTACTTC. This codes for CASSFVGWETQYF.

The chain is built from TRBV4-1 and TRBJ2-3, with D perhaps TRBD1 (6 bases). The V end was cut by 0 bases, the J end by 11 bases, with 12 bases between. Germline V gene lookup returns CDR1 MGHRA and CDR2 YSYEKL. The CDR3 is 13 residues long. The CDR3 sequence is CASSQDLQGEQYF. CDR3 bases: TGCGCCAGCAGCCAAGATTTACAGGGTGAGCAGTATTTT.

The V gene is TRBV6-2 or TRBV6-3, the J gene TRBJ2-1, with 9 bases identical to TRBD2. CDR1 is MNHEY and CDR2 is SVGEGT in the germline V gene. The CDR3 sequence is 17 residues long. With V trimmed by 4 bases and J by 2 bases, 9 bases remained unmatched. CDR3 bases: TGTGCCAGCAGTTCCCACCAAGGACTAGCGACCTACAATGAGCAGTTCTTC. This translates into CASSSHQGLATYNEQFF.

CDR3 in amino acids: CASSEGQGFEKLFF. In DNA, the CDR3 is TGTGCCAGCAGTGAAGGACAGGGTTTTGAAAAACTGTTTTTT. The chain couples TRBV6-1 to TRBJ1-4; 7 nucleotides line up with TRBD1. V lost 1 base to trimming and J lost 7 bases; unmatched junction nucleotides: 3. The germline V gene has CDR1 MNHNS and CDR2 SASEGT. The CDR3 is 14 residues long.

The rearrangement joins TRBV6-5 to TRBJ2-3; D possibly corresponds to TRBD2 (5 bases). Deletions cut 0 bases from V and 2 bases from J, with 6 bases between. The CDR3 runs 14 residues. CDR1 and CDR2 from the germline V gene are MNHEY and SVGAGI. This CDR3 reads CASSYSGVTDTQYF. The CDR3 coding sequence is TGTGCCAGCAGTTACTCCGGGGTCACAGATACGCAGTATTTT.

The V gene is TRBV5-1, the J gene TRBJ2-3; no firm D call. Trimming pared 0 bases from V and 0 bases from J, leaving 8 bases between. The germline CDR1 and CDR2 sequences are SGHRS and YFSETQ. CDR3 length: 15 amino acids. CDR3 bases: TGCGCCAGCAGCTTGGAGGAAGGGAGCACAGATACGCAGTATTTT. Amino acid sequence: CASSLEEGSTDTQYF.

This clone was recorded a few times. This sequence joins TRBV2 and TRBJ2-1; D might be TRBD2 (6 bases). CDR1 is SNHLY, CDR2 FYNNEI, per germline. The CDR3 is made up of 16 amino acids. Deletions cut 2 bases from V and 0 bases from J, with 11 bases between. CDR3 sequence reads: CASSEYLGLSYNEQFF. The CDR3 DNA sequence: TGTGCCAGCAGTGAATACTTGGGACTCTCCTACAATGAGCAGTTCTTC.

The chain links TRBV29-1 to TRBJ2-5; D may be TRBD2 (6 bases). The CDR3 has 11 amino acids. Deletions cut 7 bases from V and 4 bases from J, with 10 bases between. Germline loops: CDR1 SQVTM, CDR2 ANQGSEA. The CDR3 nucleotides are TGCAGCGAGGGGACTCTAGAGACCCAGTACTTC. Its protein product is CSEGTLETQYF.

The rearrangement links TRBV7-2 to TRBJ1-1, with a possible D match to TRBD1 (5 bases). The CDR3 loop spans 15 amino acids. Per germline, CDR1 SGHTA and CDR2 FQGNSA. The V end lost 1 base, the J end lost 1 base, and 10 bases lay between the germline ends. Here the CDR3 reads CASSLEGTGNTEAFF. Here the CDR3 DNA reads TGTGCCAGCAGCTTAGAAGGAACAGGGAACACTGAAGCTTTCTTT. The entire variable domain, with the rest obtained from reference TRBV7-2 and TRBJ1-1, is as follows: GAGVSQSPSNKVTEKGKDVELRCDPISGHTALYWYRQSLGQGLEFLIYFQGNSAPDKSGLPSDRFSAERTGGSVSTLTIQRTQQEDSAVYLCASSLEGTGNTEAFFGQGTRLTVV.

The chain couples TRBV7-3 to TRBJ2-3, with TRBD2 matching 10 bases. CDR1 is SGHTA, CDR2 FQGTGA, per germline. The CDR3 has 17 residues. V shed 5 bases and J 3 bases; nucleotides not matched to a gene: 11. The DNA of the CDR3 is TGTGCCAGCAGCCCACGTCCTAGCGGGAGTGGGACAGATACGCAGTATTTT. Protein product: CASSPRPSGSGTDTQYF. Full variable domain (rest looked up from reference TRBV7-3 and TRBJ2-3): GAGVSQTPSNKVTEKGKYVELRCDPISGHTALYWYRQSLGQGPEFLIYFQGTGAADDSGLPNDRFFAVRPEGSVSTLKIQRTERGDSAVYLCASSPRPSGSGTDTQYFGPGTRLTVL.

The chain carries TRBV19 and TRBJ2-7, with TRBD2 as a possible D gene (5 bases). Germline V gives CDR1 LNHDA, CDR2 SQIVND (reference sequence). V was cut by 3 bases and J by 4 bases, with 13 bases left in between. This CDR3 has 14 residues. This CDR3 reads CASSIVGVGYEQYF. CDR3 nucleotides: TGTGCCAGTAGTATCGTGGGAGTTGGGTACGAGCAGTACTTC.

V gene TRBV21-1 combines with J gene TRBJ2-7. TRBV21-1 is labeled a pseudogene. This CDR3 has 16 amino acids. The CDR3 here is CASSKESWKGSYEQYF. CDR3 bases: TGTGCCAGCAGCAAAGAGTCGTGGAAGGGTTCCTACGAGCAGTACTTC.

The V call is TRBV28, the J call TRBJ1-5; D remains unclear. Deletions cut 5 bases from V and 7 bases from J, with 9 bases between. The CDR3 length is 12 residues. Germline assignment: CDR1 MDHEN and CDR2 SYDVKM. The CDR3 DNA reads as TGTGCCAGCAGTCCCTCGTCCCAGCCCCAGCATTTT. It translates to CASSPSSQPQHF.

The chain uses TRBV6-2 or TRBV6-3 and TRBJ1-1; TRBD1 agrees at 9 bases. J gave up 2 bases and V 4 bases, and 8 bases lay outside the gene matches. Germline V gene sequence: CDR1 MNHEY, CDR2 SVGEGT. This CDR3 has 16 amino acids. This CDR3 reads CASSSTGGRRNTEAFF. In nucleotides, the CDR3 is TGTGCCAGCAGTTCAACAGGGGGCCGACGTAACACTGAAGCTTTCTTT.

J is TRBJ2-5 and V is TRBV28; the match to TRBD2 covers 7 bases. CDR3 size: 12 residues. Germline V CDR1 and CDR2: MDHEN, SYDVKM. As DNA, the CDR3 is TGTACCGCGGGGAGGGATCAAGAGACCCAGTACTTC. It is translated as CTAGRDQETQYF.

This chain connects TRBV25-1 to TRBJ1-2; 11 bases line up with TRBD1. Germline values: CDR1 MGHDK, CDR2 SYGVNS. V lost 6 bases to trimming and J lost 8 bases; unmatched junction nucleotides: 5. This CDR3 has 13 residues. CDR3 residues: CASSYGQGAGYTF. The CDR3 bases are TGTGCCAGCAGCTACGGACAGGGGGCCGGCTACACCTTC.

The CDR3 loop reads CASSTPGLAGVGGGKNIQYF. Written as DNA, the CDR3 is TGTGCCAGCAGTACCCCGGGACTAGCGGGAGTTGGCGGTGGCAAAAACATTCAGTACTTC. J is TRBJ2-4 and V is TRBV6-2 or TRBV6-3; 14 bases align to TRBD2. Looked up from germline, CDR1 is MNHEY and CDR2 is SVGEGT. Trimming at V came to 5 bases and at J to 3 bases, leaving 15 bases not matched to a gene. The CDR3 has 20 residues.

A word on this clone: At one of its ends the junction is not consistent with the germline gene, which may arise from a read error. This chain links TRBV19 with TRBJ1-5; D gene ambiguous. Germline CDR1 and CDR2: LNHDA and SQIVND (reference sequence). The CDR3 loop spans 14 amino acids. CDR3 sequence reads: CASRIGRGNQPQHF. The CDR3 nucleotides are TGTGCCAGTAGGATAGGTCGAGGAAATCAGCCCCAGCATTTT.

This chain joins TRBV6-5 and TRBJ1-1, with D hard to call. V was cut by 7 bases and J by 2 bases, with 14 bases left in between. The CDR3 has 14 residues. Per germline, CDR1 MNHEY and CDR2 SVGAGI. This CDR3 is CASMPWQPNTEAFF. CDR3 bases: TGTGCCAGCATGCCTTGGCAACCAAACACTGAAGCTTTCTTT.

V is TRBV28 and J is TRBJ1-5; no clear D gene. V lost 3 bases and J lost 7, with 7 bases in between. This CDR3 contains 12 residues. Germline CDR1 MDHEN, CDR2 SYDVKM. CDR3 in DNA: TGTGCCAGCAGTTTCCGGAGGCAGCCCCAGCATTTT. Its translation is CASSFRRQPQHF.

The chain recombines TRBV5-4 with TRBJ1-1, with D maybe TRBD1 (5 bases). CDR3 length equals 13 residues. Per germline, CDR1 SGHNT and CDR2 YYREEE (reference sequence). Trimming removed 9 bases at V and 4 bases at J, with 16 bases between. CDR3 nucleotides: TGTGCCACCCACAGGTTTAGTGGCACTGAAGCTTTCTTT. Translated: CATHRFSGTEAFF.